This T cell receptor beta chain comes out of a study of CD4 T cells in relation to SARS-CoV-2 and coronaviruses. This table comes from immunoSEQ multiplex PCR, and its TCRdb copy is limited to in-frame clones, with some not included. Counted here are 30,000 or so clones, more than 70% occurring once; the ten biggest clones make up 12%. This clone was detected only a few times. Its antigen remains unknown. The germline V gene encodes CDR1 SGDLS and CDR2 YYNGEE. The CDR3 consists of 15 residues. V was shortened by 0 bases and J by 1 base, with 10 bases between the two germline ends. Unexposed donor CD4+ T cells date from about 2011-2018, before the COVID-19 pandemic. Isolation of CD4+ T cells took place after about 9 days in culture.

The sequence derives from a human donor in good health. The V gene is TRBV9, the J gene TRBJ1-1, with D hard to call. Specimen: CD4+ T cells from PBMCs, cultured in vitro. CDR3 in amino acids: CASSVVDSGNTEAFF. The CDR3 region has the DNA TGTGCCAGCAGCGTAGTGGATTCGGGGAACACTGAAGCTTTCTTT.